This T cell receptor (beta chain) emerged from a study of T-cell reconstitution after alpha-beta-depleted transplantation in children. General study points: Approximately two months post-transplant, alpha-beta T cells reportedly originated from several hundred expanded graft clones. T-cell counts and diversity were attributed mostly to newly produced T cells one year after transplant.

This clonotype was counted at least ten times. Its antigen is not known. Construction of the TCRbeta library involved unique molecular identifiers. TCRdb passed the PCR reads through MiXCR, listing each CDR3 protein once. The table lists around 180,000 distinct CDR3 sequences, around 10% of them singletons, with over 10% in the top ten. CDR1 and CDR2 from the germline V gene are DFQATT and SNEGSKA (reference sequence). Trimming shortened V by 5 bases and J by 0 bases, and 15 bases separated the two germline ends. The CDR3 length is 15 residues. The receptor's source is a boy aged 2 to 10 with acute myeloid leukemia, due to receive a stem cell transplant. This sequence joins TRBV20-1 and TRBJ2-3; weak D call: TRBD2 (6 bases). Sequenced material: PBMCs, taken before TCRalphabeta/CD19-depleted stem cell transplant. The CDR3 sequence is CSAPRRAGSTDTQYF. As DNA, the CDR3 is TGCAGTGCTCCCCGCCGGGCGGGGAGCACAGATACGCAGTATTTT.